A single sample gave rise to the 20 T cell receptor beta chains below, sequenced in a study of post-analysis software for immune sequencing data. The antigens of these receptors remain unknown. Study results and caveats: Five TRBV segments, TRBV5-6, TRBV5-1 and TRBV20-1 among them, were found more frequent in patients than controls.

Built from TCR beta cDNA, the libraries had unique molecular identifiers in them. MiXCR, run by TCRdb on the PCR reads, gives a single entry per CDR3 protein. The sample gives over 700,000 distinct CDR3 sequences, roughly 27% of which show up once; more than 0.45% is in the top ten. The sequenced material came from blood. The receptors originated from a girl under 18 with multiple sclerosis.

The chain combines TRBV7-8 with TRBJ2-1; 8 bases align to TRBD1. V trimming: 2 bases; J trimming: 5 bases; junction bases outside the gene matches: 8. Germline CDR1 reads SGHVS; CDR2 reads FQNEAQ. This CDR3 is 16 amino acids long. Here the CDR3 DNA reads TGTGCCAGCAGCTTACTGGCCAGGGGGCTTGACAATGAGCAGTTCTTC. Encoded protein: CASSLLARGLDNEQFF.

This clonotype has ten or more counts. This chain connects TRBV14 to TRBJ2-7; TRBD2 aligns across 7 bases. The junction had 8 bases not matched to a gene; V was cut back by 2 bases and J by 10 bases. This CDR3 region has 13 residues. Germline V gives CDR1 SGHDN, CDR2 FVKESK. The CDR3: CASSQSTSFGQYF. DNA for the CDR3: TGTGCCAGCAGCCAATCGACTAGCTTTGGACAGTACTTC.

The V and J genes are TRBV29-1 and TRBJ2-4; D tentatively fits TRBD1 or TRBD2 (5 bases each). Judging by the DNA end, TRBJ2-7 fits better; the J call may be wrong. The CDR3 extends over 12 amino acids. CDR1 and CDR2 (germline): SQVTM, ANQGSEA. The CDR3 spells CSAGRIGGEQYF. The CDR3 region has the DNA TGCAGCGCCGGCCGCATTGGGGGCGAGCAGTACTTC.

This clonotype was detected only once. The chain couples TRBV6-5 to TRBJ2-3, with D tentatively TRBD1 or TRBD2 (6 bases each). V lost 10 bases to trimming and J lost 2 bases, with 13 bases between them. CDR1 and CDR2 from the germline V gene are MNHEY and SVGAGI. The CDR3 has 13 amino acids. The CDR3 DNA is TGTGCCACAAGGAGGGGGTCCACAGATACGCAGTATTTT. Protein product: CATRRGSTDTQYF.

This chain links TRBV5-5 with TRBJ2-3; TRBD1 might be the D (6 bases). V lost 3 bases to trimming and J lost 4 bases, with 18 bases between them. The CDR3 covers 16 residues. CDR1 and CDR2 (germline): SGHKS, YYEKEE (reference sequence). CDR3 in DNA: TGTGCCAGCAGCTGGGGAACCAGGGGCAGGGCAGATACGCAGTATTTT. Translation gives CASSWGTRGRADTQYF.

The chain has TRBV24-1 and TRBJ2-5; D not resolved. V lost 9 bases to trimming and J lost 2 bases, with 12 bases between them. The CDR3 is 13 amino acids. Germline V CDR1 and CDR2: KGHDR, SFDVKD. CDR3 loop: CATGRSPQETQYF. In nucleotides, the CDR3 is TGTGCCACCGGCCGTTCACCTCAAGAGACCCAGTACTTC.

The chain carries TRBV12-3 or TRBV12-4 and TRBJ1-1, with D possibly TRBD1 on 6 matching bases. The CDR3 contains 15 residues. The germline V and J ends were trimmed by 5 bases and 1 base, with 14 bases remaining between them. CDR3: CASSLPGTQNTEAFF. The DNA of the CDR3 is TGTGCCAGCAGTCTCCCGGGGACACAGAACACTGAAGCTTTCTTT.

The chain employs TRBV7-2 and TRBJ1-4, with D uncertain. The CDR3 extends over 16 amino acids. The germline V gene has CDR1 SGHTA and CDR2 FQGNSA. V gave up 1 base and J gave up 1 base, with 10 bases separating them. The CDR3 DNA reads TGTGCCAGCAGCTTAGGCCGGCTGGGAACTAATGAAAAACTGTTTTTT. Amino acids: CASSLGRLGTNEKLFF.

Only a few counts were recorded for this clonotype. An end of the junction differs from the germline gene, which may be a read error. CDR3 nucleotide sequence: TGCAGGGGAGCGGGAGGGACTAGCACGGATACGCAGTATTTT. Encoded protein: CRGAGGTSTDTQYF. This sequence joins TRBV20-1 and TRBJ2-3, with TRBD2 matching 10 bases. The CDR3 extends over 14 amino acids. Germline V gene sequence: CDR1 DFQATT, CDR2 SNEGSKA (reference sequence).

This clonotype showed up just a few times. This rearrangement joins TRBV6-2 or TRBV6-3 to TRBJ2-7; D possibly matches TRBD1 or TRBD2 (5 bases each). Between the trimmed V and J ends, which lost 7 bases and 0 bases, there was a span of 28 bases. The CDR3 has 19 residues. In germline, CDR1 is MNHEY, CDR2 SVGEGT. The CDR3 DNA reads TGTGCCAGCAATACGATTCTCGGGTTCCCGGGGCCAAACTCCTACGAGCAGTACTTC. Protein product: CASNTILGFPGPNSYEQYF.

This clonotype came up a few times. The chain is built from TRBV7-9 and TRBJ1-1; TRBD1 is a possible D gene (6 bases). Germline CDR1 and CDR2: SEHNR and FQNEAQ (reference sequence). V dropped 4 bases and J dropped 5 bases, with 11 bases sitting between them. This CDR3 contains 13 residues. The CDR3 loop is CASSWPGETEAFF. In nucleotides, the CDR3 is TGTGCCAGCAGCTGGCCAGGGGAAACTGAAGCTTTCTTT. Complete variable domain (other parts from reference TRBV7-9 and TRBJ1-1): DTGVSQNPRHKITKRGQNVTFRCDPISEHNRLYWYRQTLGQGPEFLTYFQNEAQLEKSRLLSDRFSAERPKGSFSTLEIQRTEQGDSAMYLCASSWPGETEAFFGQGTRLTVV.

The gene calls are TRBV6-2 or TRBV6-3 and TRBJ1-2; TRBD1 might be the D (5 bases). The V end lost 6 bases, the J end lost 4 bases, and 18 bases lay between the germline ends. Germline CDR1 MNHEY, CDR2 SVGEGT. There are 15 residues in the CDR3. The CDR3 loop reads CASSDPPGIVYGYTF. The CDR3 DNA is TGTGCCAGCAGCGACCCCCCAGGGATCGTCTATGGCTACACCTTC.

Only a few counts were recorded for this clonotype. The chain couples TRBV4-1 to TRBJ2-2; the match to TRBD1 covers 8 bases. This CDR3 has 17 amino acids. CDR1 and CDR2 (germline): MGHRA, YSYEKL. Trimming cost V 4 bases and J 1 base; bases outside gene matches: 8. The CDR3: CASSPLAGTGNTGELFF. Here the CDR3 DNA reads TGCGCCAGCAGCCCTCTGGCCGGGACAGGGAACACCGGGGAGCTGTTTTTT.

This clonotype was seen only a few times. The gene calls are TRBV15 and TRBJ1-6; no reliable D call. The CDR3 runs 14 residues. V was cut by 0 bases and J by 12 bases, with 12 bases left in between. Per the germline V gene, CDR1 is LNHNV and CDR2 is YYDKDF (reference sequence). CDR3 in DNA: TGTGCCACCAGCAGAGATCTGTCCGCCAAACCCCTCCACTTT. This translates into CATSRDLSAKPLHF.

This clonotype was seen only a few times. This chain joins TRBV12-3 or TRBV12-4 and TRBJ2-5; no definite D call. The CDR3 contains 12 residues. The germline V and J ends were trimmed by 7 bases and 5 bases, with 11 bases remaining between them. CDR3 bases: TGTGCCAGCACCATCGGCAGGGAGACCCAGTACTTC. Translated, it gives CASTIGRETQYF.

This rearrangement joins TRBV20-1 to TRBJ2-3, with 8 bases that match TRBD2. Germline CDR1 reads DFQATT; CDR2 reads SNEGSKA (reference sequence). The length of the CDR3 is 16 residues. With V trimmed by 0 bases and J by 10 bases, 15 bases remained unmatched. The DNA of the CDR3 is TGCAGTGCTAGAGATGGGACTAGGGCACCTCACAGGGCGCAGTATTTT. Translated: CSARDGTRAPHRAQYF.

This clonotype was seen only a few times. The rearrangement joins TRBV28 to TRBJ1-1; 7 bases agree with TRBD1. The CDR3 spans 15 residues. In germline, CDR1 is MDHEN, CDR2 SYDVKM. The J segment lost 1 base and the V segment lost 6 bases, leaving 8 bases of the junction unmatched. Here the CDR3 DNA reads TGTGCCAGCAGCCCGTCGGGACAGAAGAACACTGAAGCTTTCTTT. This translates into CASSPSGQKNTEAFF.

The V gene is TRBV24-1, the J gene TRBJ2-7; perhaps TRBD1 as D (7 bases). The CDR3 extends over 13 amino acids. Germline CDR1 and CDR2: KGHDR and SFDVKD. V gave up 6 bases and J gave up 4 bases, with 12 bases separating them. In DNA, the CDR3 is TGTGCCACCAGTTCGACAGGGAGGTACGAGCAGTACTTC. This codes for CATSSTGRYEQYF.

V and J are TRBV4-3 and TRBJ2-7; TRBD2 matches at 14 bases. V shed 5 bases and J 3 bases; nucleotides not matched to a gene: 6. The CDR3 length is 16 residues. Germline values: CDR1 LGHNA, CDR2 YSLEER. The CDR3 sequence: CASSDGGLAGVYEQYF. CDR3 nucleotide sequence: TGCGCCAGCAGCGATGGGGGACTAGCGGGAGTCTACGAGCAGTACTTC.

DNA for the CDR3: TGCGCCAGCAAGATCGCCGGGTCCCACAATGAGCAGTTCTTC. Translation: CASKIAGSHNEQFF. This chain connects TRBV5-1 to TRBJ2-1; D call uncertain. The CDR3 sequence is 14 residues long. Looked up from germline, CDR1 is SGHRS and CDR2 is YFSETQ. Trimming removed 6 bases from V and 5 bases from J, with 15 bases in between.